The entry below gives a single T cell receptor (beta chain) sequence along with its context. This clonotype was observed a few times. Its antigen target is currently unknown. No base quality values were provided; no much bigger clone lies one nucleotide off. The entry originates in a study of CD8 T cells in ankylosing spondylitis (dated by TCRdb to about 2017). Looking at the study overall: To find TCR variants linked to disease, the study profiled T cell receptor beta repertoires in ankylosing spondylitis patients and healthy donors. The whole study cohort included 90 to 120 healthy donors and about two dozen ankylosing spondylitis patients. Samples of peripheral blood were taken, and for ankylosing spondylitis patients, synovial fluid was collected as well. The investigation overall reported the following: Blood from ankylosing spondylitis patients appeared to be characterized by a TCR beta motif made up of several highly homologous amino acid variants. According to the report, matched synovial fluid samples from ankylosing spondylitis patients were significantly enriched for the disease-linked clones. Some motif variants had previously been reported in the synovial fluid and blood of reactive arthritis patients, which suggests shared mechanisms of disease initiation. The disease-linked clones had a CD8+ phenotype and were found at relatively low frequencies in peripheral blood.

The germline V gene encodes CDR1 SEHNR and CDR2 FQNEAQ (reference sequence). The CDR3, cysteine through phenylalanine, is 15 amino acids long. CDR3 DNA is the only sequence kept; it has 45 bases, read in frame from the first base. Trimming costs V 4 bases and J 1 base, and their ends lie 13 bases apart. The listed sequencing device is Illumina MiSeq. TCR beta libraries were prepared by quantitative 5'-RACE with molecular barcodes. The authors' pipeline ran thus. To identify disease-linked TCR variants, a new computational method was used, one built on a probabilistic model of VDJ rearrangement. TCRdb reworked the public reads: Q25 trimming with fastp, MiXCR clone assembly, productive beta chains retained. When rows share a CDR3 protein, they turn into one entry using the most common DNA and genes. TCRdb, not the authors, supplied the V and J calls. This sample gives approximately 25,000 distinct CDR3 sequences in total; about 15% of them show up just once. The ten top clones hold around 27% of the sample.

This clonotype was sampled from a male donor with ankylosing spondylitis or in good health (not recorded which). The chain is encoded by TRBV7-9 joined to TRBJ2-5; TRBD2 is a weak D gene call, 7 bases matching. Sequenced sample: blood. CDR3 protein: CASSSGGRIQETQYF. The DNA sequence is as follows: TGTGCCAGCAGCTCCGGGGGGCGGATCCAAGAGACCCAGTACTTC.